This TCR beta chain was identified in a study of shared clonotypes between healthy human individuals. Study-level information: The people who gave samples were a couple of women and three men aged 18 to 49.

This CDR3 has 12 amino acids. The germline CDR1 and CDR2 sequences are LNHDA and SQIVND (reference sequence). V was trimmed by 4 bases and J by 2 bases, leaving 5 bases between them. Donors were healthy HIV-negative adults without recently reported acute infections or vaccinations. The authors distributed each subset's genomic DNA evenly over several immunoSEQ plates. The unsorted PBMC sample used ten immunoSEQ deep assay plates. Sequenced by immunoSEQ multiplex PCR; TCRdb stores in-frame clones only, minus some. The sample has fewer than 650,000 clones, around 77% seen once; the top ten hold 12%. The chain combines TRBV19 with TRBJ2-5; D unclear. The sample comprised PBMCs. The source is a woman aged 40 to 55 in good health. Some clones in this sample may be carry-over from other donors' samples. CDR3 residues: CASSNLQETQYF. CDR3 nucleotides: TGTGCCAGTAGTAACCTACAAGAGACCCAGTACTTC.